This TCR beta chain was found in a study of OX40 agonist ivuxolimab in advanced cancers. Germline loops: CDR1 LNHDA, CDR2 SQIVND (reference sequence). V was shortened by 5 bases and J by 0 bases, with 10 bases between the two germline ends. This CDR3 comprises 14 residues. TCRdb's copy holds only in-frame clones and misses some; the assay was immunoSEQ multiplex PCR. The data contain about 69,000 clones, around 91% of them singletons. The clonotype originates from an adult with an advanced solid tumor such as melanoma, head and neck, liver or kidney cancer. The gene calls are TRBV19 and TRBJ2-5, with D perhaps matching TRBD1 (6 bases). Sequences were derived from CD4+ or CD8+ T cells sorted from blood, sampled in a trial of the OX40 agonist ivuxolimab. CDR3 loop: CASSYRAYQETQYF. For the CDR3, the DNA is TGTGCCAGTAGTTACAGGGCGTACCAAGAGACCCAGTACTTC.